This T cell receptor beta chain appears in the sequencing data of a study of CD8+CD57+ T cells in acquired aplastic anemia. Study as a whole: Across the sorted CD4+ and CD8+ cells, DNA amounts averaged 3.2 ug. Study observations and caveats: Patients and controls had in common approximately 30 CD8+ CDR3 sequences. With respect to CD8+ Simpson's diversity, patients and controls did not differ significantly.

On this clonotype itself: No antigen is known for it.

Genomic DNA templated the TCR beta VDJ and CDR3 profiling. Via MiXCR, TCRdb re-called the reads, giving one row per CDR3 protein. The data contain approximately 200,000 distinct CDR3 sequences, around three fifths of them singletons. This TCR derives from a human donor with severe aplastic anemia or a healthy control (not recorded which). Material for sequencing was sorted CD4+, CD8+, or CD8+CD57+ T cells (not recorded which) from PBMCs.

The CDR3 bases are TGTACCACGGGACTCGGCGCTGAAGCTTTCTTT. This translates into CTTGLGAEAFF. The chain carries TRBV7-6 and TRBJ1-1; weak D call: TRBD1 (5 bases). Germline V gene lookup returns CDR1 SGHVS and CDR2 FNYEAQ. This CDR3 is 11 amino acids long.